These 17 T cell receptor beta chains originate from one sample sequenced in a study of blood T cell repertoires in COVID-19. Sequencing was performed with immunoSEQ multiplex PCR; in TCRdb, only in-frame clones are kept and a portion is missing. The sample carries 270,000 or so clones, 85% to 90% recorded once. The sample taken for sequencing was PBMCs or T cells enriched from blood (not recorded which). The receptors originated from a woman younger than 45 with acute COVID-19.

V and J are TRBV28 and TRBJ2-7; tentative D call: TRBD1 (5 bases). CDR3 length equals 19 residues. V dropped 7 bases and J dropped 3 bases, with 31 bases sitting between them. Germline loops: CDR1 MDHEN, CDR2 SYDVKM. The DNA of the CDR3 is TGTGCCAGCACCCCAATCGTCGTAGGACATGCCCCTACCCTCTACGAGCAGTACTTC. This encodes CASTPIVVGHAPTLYEQYF. The full variable domain, completed using reference TRBV28 and TRBJ2-7, is DVKVTQSSRYLVKRTGEKVFLECVQDMDHENMFWYRQDPGLGLRLIYFSYDVKMKEKGDIPEGYSVSREKKERFSLILESASTNQTSMYLCASTPIVVGHAPTLYEQYFGPGTRLTVT.

The chain combines TRBV18 with TRBJ1-1, with TRBD1 identical over 7 bases. The CDR3 is 13 residues long. CDR1 is KGHSH, CDR2 LQKENI, per germline. The V and J ends lost 4 bases and 3 bases, in that order; junction bases with no gene match: 2. The CDR3 protein is CASSLGQDTEAFF. CDR3 sequence (DNA): TGTGCCAGCTCACTCGGACAGGACACTGAAGCTTTCTTT.

The rearrangement links TRBV4-2 to TRBJ2-3; D remains unclear. There are 16 residues in the CDR3. V was pared by 0 bases and J by 4 bases, with 14 bases between. Germline V lookup: CDR1 LGHNA, CDR2 YNFKEQ. In DNA, the CDR3 is TGTGCCAGCAGCCAAGAATTGAGAGTAGTTGCAGATACGCAGTATTTT. Residues: CASSQELRVVADTQYF.

The V call is TRBV13, the J call TRBJ2-7, with D maybe TRBD2 (5 bases). V lost 6 bases and J 2 bases, leaving 11 bases between the germline ends. The CDR3 is 13 residues long. Germline V gives CDR1 PRHDT, CDR2 FYEKMQ (reference sequence). CDR3 residues: CASRSGETYEQYF. The CDR3 DNA reads TGTGCCAGCAGATCCGGGGAAACCTACGAGCAGTACTTC.

A few counts support this clone. This chain uses TRBV28 with TRBJ1-5; D gene uncertain. Germline CDR1 and CDR2: MDHEN and SYDVKM. The CDR3 length is 12 residues. V was pared by 9 bases and J by 4 bases, with 10 bases between. The chain's CDR3 is CASDRGNQPQHF. The CDR3 nucleotides read TGTGCCAGTGATCGGGGAAATCAGCCCCAGCATTTT. Full variable domain (missing parts from reference TRBV28 and TRBJ1-5): DVKVTQSSRYLVKRTGEKVFLECVQDMDHENMFWYRQDPGLGLRLIYFSYDVKMKEKGDIPEGYSVSREKKERFSLILESASTNQTSMYLCASDRGNQPQHFGDGTRLSIL.

The V and J genes are TRBV4-1 and TRBJ2-1; D perhaps matches TRBD1 (5 bases). V was trimmed by 3 bases and J by 0 bases, leaving 12 bases between them. This CDR3 spans 16 amino acids. Germline values: CDR1 MGHRA, CDR2 YSYEKL. CDR3 region: CASSQATGVSYNEQFF. CDR3 nucleotides: TGCGCCAGCAGCCAGGCAACAGGAGTCTCCTACAATGAGCAGTTCTTC.

The genes are TRBV29-1 and TRBJ2-1; 15 nucleotides match TRBD2. Germline-derived CDR1 and CDR2 are SQVTM and ANQGSEA. The CDR3 is 15 amino acids. V was pared by 4 bases and J by 7 bases, with 5 bases of the junction left unmatched. This CDR3 is CSVGTSGRAENEQFF. The CDR3 DNA follows: TGCAGCGTTGGGACTAGCGGGAGGGCTGAAAATGAGCAGTTCTTC.

V and J are TRBV7-3 and TRBJ2-3; 14 bases map to TRBD2. V was clipped by 10 bases and J by 4 bases; unmatched bases: 7. The CDR3 has 15 amino acids. Looked up from germline, CDR1 is SGHTA and CDR2 is FQGTGA. The CDR3 DNA reads as TGTGCCACCTCACCGGGACTAGCGGGAGCAGATACGCAGTATTTT. It encodes CATSPGLAGADTQYF.

The J gene is TRBJ2-3, the V gene TRBV2; 8 positions match TRBD1. This CDR3 spans 14 amino acids. Trimming at V came to 6 bases and at J to 2 bases, leaving 4 bases not matched to a gene. Germline lookup yields CDR1 SNHLY and CDR2 FYNNEI. CDR3 loop: CASSRDRTTDTQYF. CDR3 bases: TGTGCCAGCAGCCGGGACAGGACCACAGATACGCAGTATTTT.

V usage is TRBV19 and J usage is TRBJ2-1, with D perhaps matching TRBD2 (5 bases). This CDR3 contains 16 residues. Germline CDR1 is LNHDA and CDR2 is SQIVND (reference sequence). V lost 0 bases and J lost 7, with 16 bases in between. CDR3 coding DNA: TGTGCCAGTAGTATAGATTATCGGGGAATAGGGAATGAGCAGTTCTTC. Translation gives CASSIDYRGIGNEQFF. Full variable domain (outside the CDR3, taken from reference TRBV19 and TRBJ2-1): DGGITQSPKYLFRKEGQNVTLSCEQNLNHDAMYWYRQDPGQGLRLIYYSQIVNDFQKGDIAEGYSVSREKKESFPLTVTSAQKNPTAFYLCASSIDYRGIGNEQFFGPGTRLTVL.

This chain links TRBV9 with TRBJ1-4; no firm D call. CDR1 SGDLS and CDR2 YYNGEE come from the germline V gene. The CDR3 loop spans 12 amino acids. V was pared by 5 bases and J by 5 bases, with 7 bases between. In nucleotides, the CDR3 is TGTGCCAGCAGTGGCAGGAATGAAAAACTGTTTTTT. Its translation is CASSGRNEKLFF.

This chain links TRBV27 with TRBJ1-1; D might be TRBD1 (5 bases). The CDR3 extends over 14 amino acids. Per the germline V gene, CDR1 is MNHEY and CDR2 is SMNVEV (reference sequence). V was clipped by 2 bases and J by 0 bases, with 7 bases between them. CDR3 nucleotide sequence: TGTGCCAGCAGTTTAGGGGCGGTGAACACTGAAGCTTTCTTT. It translates to CASSLGAVNTEAFF.

The V and J genes are TRBV2 and TRBJ2-7; D gene uncertain. Germline loops: CDR1 SNHLY, CDR2 FYNNEI. The CDR3 contains 11 residues. V was pared by 0 bases and J by 7 bases, with 4 bases between. The DNA of the CDR3 is TGTGCCAGCAGTGAAGCGCGGGAGCAGTACTTC. As protein: CASSEAREQYF.

The chain combines TRBV2 with TRBJ1-1; no clear D. This CDR3 contains 12 residues. The ends were cut back, 7 bases at V and 0 bases at J, with 6 bases in the middle. Germline V CDR1 and CDR2: SNHLY, FYNNEI. In nucleotides, the CDR3 is TGTGCCAGCAATCGGTTGAACACTGAAGCTTTCTTT. This sequence encodes CASNRLNTEAFF.

This clone was detected a few times. This chain uses TRBV19 with TRBJ2-5; 9 bases fit TRBD1. With V trimmed by 8 bases and J by 4 bases, 5 bases remained unmatched. CDR3 length: 13 amino acids. Germline V gene data show CDR1 as LNHDA and CDR2 as SQIVND (reference sequence). CDR3 region: CASGTGGLETQYF. For the CDR3, the DNA is TGTGCCAGTGGAACAGGGGGCCTAGAGACCCAGTACTTC.

This chain joins TRBV7-2 and TRBJ2-5, with 7 bases that match TRBD2. The junction had 8 bases not matched to a gene; V was cut back by 4 bases and J by 0 bases. CDR1 is SGHTA, CDR2 FQGNSA, per germline. CDR3 length: 16 amino acids. CDR3 nucleotide sequence: TGTGCCAGCAGCTCCGCGGGAGCTCAGTACCAAGAGACCCAGTACTTC. As protein: CASSSAGAQYQETQYF.

This clone has only one observation. V gene TRBV18 combines with J gene TRBJ1-4, with a weak D call TRBD1 (5 bases). V was shortened by 5 bases and J by 0 bases, with 10 bases between the two germline ends. In germline, CDR1 is KGHSH, CDR2 LQKENI. The CDR3 has 15 residues. CDR3 coding DNA: TGTGCCAGCTCAAACCAGGGCGCAACTAATGAAAAACTGTTTTTT. This sequence encodes CASSNQGATNEKLFF.